The clone carrying this T cell receptor (beta chain) was detected many times. This sample stems from a study of spatial heterogeneity in lung cancer. Per germline, CDR1 SGDLS and CDR2 YYNGEE. This CDR3 contains 15 residues. J was trimmed by 1 base and V by 0 bases; bases with no gene match: 0. As to time point: blood at routine non-recurrence follow-up after resection. No cells were sorted before sequencing. The whole RNA sequenced was extracted from tumor, nontumor lung or frozen PBMC. TCRdb called the 5' RACE reads again in MiXCR, with one record for every CDR3 protein. Among roughly 26,000 distinct CDR3 sequences listed, about 5.6% were seen once.

The sequenced sample was PBMCs, obtained at follow-up. The sequence came from a male donor with early-stage non-small cell lung cancer. The V gene is TRBV9, the J gene TRBJ2-2, with 7 bases that match TRBD1. CDR3 coding DNA: TGTGCCAGCAGCGTAGGACAGGGGAACACCGGGGAGCTGTTTTTT. This translates into CASSVGQGNTGELFF.